This TCR beta chain originates from a study of beta chain features in type 1 diabetes. Every donor had blood drawn once into heparin, around 120 mL on average. Cells sorted by CD45RO/CCR7/CD25/CD127/CD95/CD27 comprised CD4+ naive, central memory, regulatory and stem cell-like memory cells. This clone was seen a handful of times. Antigen: not known. Study results and limitations: VDJ junctions in type 1 diabetes patients carried more deletions and fewer insertions. Moderate yet significant TCRB CDR3 shortening was seen in Type 1 diabetes patients in all four CD4+ subsets. Patients' naive, central memory and Treg TCRB repertoires seemed closer to one another than those of healthy donors.

What was sequenced were expressed TCRB transcripts, since all of the isolated RNA had been reverse transcribed. Clones were read by immunoSEQ multiplex PCR, and TCRdb kept only the in-frame ones, dropping some. The sample consists of around 280,000 clones, approximately 15% of them appearing once. Trimming cost V 5 bases and J 0 bases, with 11 bases left between them. This CDR3 comprises 14 residues. Looked up from germline, CDR1 is SNHLY and CDR2 is FYNNEI. The chain employs TRBV2 and TRBJ2-7; D uncertain. The receptor's source is a man between 18 and 35 years old with type 1 diabetes. The specimen sequenced was naive CD4+ T cells from blood. For the CDR3, the DNA is TGTGCCAGCAGTCGACTGGTAAGCTCCTACGAGCAGTACTTC. Translation: CASSRLVSSYEQYF.